This TCR beta chain was captured in a study of shared clonotypes between healthy human individuals. A note on this clone: A single base is all that separates this from a far larger clone, so a read error is likely.

J was trimmed by 4 bases and V by 8 bases; bases with no gene match: 10. Germline CDR1 SGHTA, CDR2 FQGNSA. The CDR3 is 16 amino acids. Clones were sequenced by immunoSEQ multiplex PCR, and TCRdb holds only the in-frame ones, with some missing. The repertoire includes some 500,000 clones, approximately 80% of them detected once, and around 11% sits in the top ten. The clonotype was recovered from a middle-aged woman in good health. Some clones in this sample may be carry-over from other donors' samples. The V and J genes are TRBV7-2 and TRBJ2-2, with 10 nucleotides matching TRBD1. Sequenced input: PBMCs. CDR3 sequence reads: CASSGTGVGPTGELFF. CDR3 DNA sequence: TGTGCCAGCTCCGGGACAGGGGTCGGTCCCACCGGGGAGCTGTTTTTT.